The 4 T cell receptor beta chains below all came from one sample that was sequenced in a study of blood T cells in healthy people across ages. Alongside a J-beta primer mix, a sample-barcoded 5' primer served in a second PCR lasting about 7 to 12 cycles. Using its own MiXCR run on the 5' RACE reads, TCRdb lists one record per CDR3 protein. The data hold about 630,000 distinct CDR3 sequences, with roughly 20% observed a single time. The sample was blood. These TCRs come from a man in his 70s in good health.

This clonotype has only a few counts. The V gene is TRBV15, the J gene TRBJ1-2; 8 positions match TRBD1. The CDR3 runs 13 residues. J lost 8 bases, V lost 3 bases, and 5 bases had no gene match. Looked up from germline, CDR1 is LNHNV and CDR2 is YYDKDF (reference sequence). In DNA, the CDR3 is TGTGCCACCAGCAGGACAGGGGAAGGCGGCTACACCTTC. It yields the protein CATSRTGEGGYTF. Full variable domain (missing parts from reference TRBV15 and TRBJ1-2): DAMVIQNPRYQVTQFGKPVTLSCSQTLNHNVMYWYQQKSSQAPKLLFHYYDKDFNNEADTPDNFQSRRPNTSFCFLDIRSPGLGDTAMYLCATSRTGEGGYTFGSGTRLTVV.

In its sample, this clonotype was seen a few times. The chain links TRBV10-3 to TRBJ1-2; D unresolved. This CDR3 has 12 residues. V shed 0 bases and J shed 8 bases, with 7 bases lying between them. Germline CDR1 ENHRY, CDR2 SYGVKD. The CDR3 DNA follows: TGTGCCATCAGTGAGTCGAGGGAAGGCTACACCTTC. Translated: CAISESREGYTF.

This chain joins TRBV7-2 and TRBJ2-5; 7 nucleotides align to TRBD2. V trimming: 2 bases; J trimming: 4 bases; junction bases outside the gene matches: 13. Per the germline V gene, CDR1 is SGHTA and CDR2 is FQGNSA. This CDR3 region has 17 residues. CDR3 loop: CASSLFWTSGNRETQYF. CDR3 in DNA: TGTGCCAGCAGCTTATTCTGGACTAGTGGGAATCGAGAGACCCAGTACTTC.

J is TRBJ2-5 and V is TRBV18, with D possibly being TRBD2 (5 bases). Germline V gene data show CDR1 as KGHSH and CDR2 as LQKENI. This CDR3 has 14 amino acids. With 6 bases removed from V and 3 bases from J, the gap between germline ends came to 14 bases. CDR3 sequence (DNA): TGTGCCAGCTCCCGCTGGACTTCAGAAGAGACCCAGTACTTC. Translation: CASSRWTSEETQYF.